Presented here are 27 T cell receptor beta chains from one specimen sequenced in a study of cytomegalovirus exposure and HLA in healthy donors. Amplification used 60 Vbeta primers and 13 Jbeta primers. Profiling relied on immunoSEQ multiplex PCR, and the TCRdb table lists in-frame clones only, not all of them. The sample comprises more than 95,000 clones, about 75% of which are singletons, and under 6.5% rests with the top ten. Sequencing used PBMCs. The receptors come from a man aged 55 to 70 in good health and CMV-seropositive.

The count of this clone is one. The V call is TRBV7-2, the J call TRBJ1-2, with a tentative D call TRBD1 (6 bases). The germline CDR1 and CDR2 sequences are SGHTA and FQGNSA. V was clipped by 5 bases and J by 1 base, with 14 bases between them. The CDR3 length is 15 residues. CDR3 sequence: CASSPRDIINYGYTF. The CDR3 region has the DNA TGTGCCAGCAGCCCACGGGACATAATTAACTATGGCTACACCTTC.

The V gene is TRBV25-1, the J gene TRBJ2-2, with TRBD1 identical over 10 bases. The CDR3 length is 18 residues. V dropped 3 bases and J dropped 2; count of bases not matched to a gene: 9. The germline gives CDR1 MGHDK, CDR2 SYGVNS. The CDR3 region has the DNA TGTGCCAGCAGTGACCAAAACGGGACAGGGGATAACACCGGGGAGCTGTTTTTT. Its protein product is CASSDQNGTGDNTGELFF. The entire variable domain, with the rest obtained from reference TRBV25-1 and TRBJ2-2, is as follows: EADIYQTPRYLVIGTGKKITLECSQTMGHDKMYWYQQDPGMELHLIHYSYGVNSTEKGDLSSESTVSRIRTEHFPLTLESARPSHTSQYLCASSDQNGTGDNTGELFFGEGSRLTVL.

This sequence joins TRBV28 and TRBJ2-7; maybe TRBD1 (5 bases). V lost 5 bases and J lost 2, with 7 bases in between. Germline V CDR1 and CDR2: MDHEN, SYDVKM. CDR3 length: 12 residues. The CDR3 DNA reads as TGTGCCAGCAGTGACAGAGCCTACGAGCAGTACTTC. It yields the protein CASSDRAYEQYF.

The chain combines TRBV15 with TRBJ2-1; TRBD2 agrees at 8 bases. Trimming removed 1 base from V and 9 bases from J; junction bases left unmatched: 8. CDR1 and CDR2 (germline): LNHNV, YYDKDF (reference sequence). There are 15 residues in the CDR3. The CDR3 sequence: CATSRAGAGDGEQFF. The DNA of the CDR3 is TGTGCCACCAGCAGAGCAGGAGCGGGGGATGGTGAGCAGTTCTTC.

The chain carries TRBV2 and TRBJ2-2; TRBD1 matches 9 bases. Germline CDR1 and CDR2: SNHLY and FYNNEI. The V and J ends lost 6 bases and 6 bases, in that order; junction bases with no gene match: 17. This CDR3 contains 18 residues. CDR3 coding DNA: TGTGCCAGCAGCGTGACGCGTGTTGGACAGGGGAGCGCCGGGGAGCTGTTTTTT. It translates to CASSVTRVGQGSAGELFF.

V is TRBV19 and J is TRBJ2-2; tentatively, D is TRBD1 (7 bases). The germline V and J ends were trimmed by 0 bases and 3 bases, with 8 bases remaining between them. Germline V CDR1 and CDR2: LNHDA, SQIVND (reference sequence). This CDR3 contains 15 residues. The DNA for the CDR3 is TGTGCCAGTAGTATAGACAGGGGGGACACCGGGGAGCTGTTTTTT. It is translated as CASSIDRGDTGELFF.

The rearrangement joins TRBV18 to TRBJ2-6, with 10 bases lining up with TRBD1. Germline V CDR1 and CDR2: KGHSH, LQKENI. This CDR3 region has 19 residues. Losses at the gene ends were 5 bases for V and 1 base for J; bases not matched to a gene: 11. The CDR3 protein is CASSGLPGQGISGANVLTF. CDR3 nucleotide sequence: TGTGCCAGCTCAGGTCTTCCGGGACAGGGGATTTCTGGGGCCAACGTCCTGACTTTC. Looking up the rest from reference TRBV18 and TRBJ2-6 gives the full variable domain: NAGVMQNPRHLVRRRGQEARLRCSPMKGHSHVYWYRQLPEEGLKFMVYLQKENIIDESGMPKERFSAEFPKEGPSILRIQQVVRGDSAAYFCASSGLPGQGISGANVLTFGAGSRLTVL.

The gene calls are TRBV28 and TRBJ1-2, with D possibly TRBD1 on 6 matching bases. The V end was cut by 7 bases, the J end by 3 bases, with 6 bases between. CDR1 MDHEN and CDR2 SYDVKM come from the germline V gene. This CDR3 contains 11 residues. DNA for the CDR3: TGTGCCAGCAACAGGGACTATGGCTACACCTTC. Translating it yields CASNRDYGYTF.

The chain carries TRBV15 and TRBJ1-1; D unresolved. The germline CDR1 and CDR2 sequences are LNHNV and YYDKDF (reference sequence). Trimming took 0 bases from V and 0 from J, leaving 5 bases between them. There are 14 residues in the CDR3. As DNA, the CDR3 is TGTGCCACCAGCAGAGAGACTATGAACACTGAAGCTTTCTTT. Translation: CATSRETMNTEAFF.

The V call is TRBV5-4, the J call TRBJ1-4, with 9 positions matching TRBD1. Germline lookup yields CDR1 SGHNT and CDR2 YYREEE (reference sequence). V lost 0 bases, J lost 4 bases, and 1 base stayed unmatched. The CDR3 is 15 residues long. CDR3 region: CASSLGGQGNEKLFF. DNA for the CDR3: TGTGCCAGCAGCTTGGGGGGACAGGGTAATGAAAAACTGTTTTTT.

J is TRBJ1-3 and V is TRBV19; D possibly corresponds to TRBD1 (6 bases). Germline-derived CDR1 and CDR2 are LNHDA and SQIVND (reference sequence). The V end was cut by 7 bases, the J end by 4 bases, with 14 bases between. This CDR3 has 14 residues. The CDR3 DNA sequence: TGTGCCAGTATGGGCGGGGGCCTCGGAAACACCATATATTTT. Protein: CASMGGGLGNTIYF.

The chain uses TRBV15 and TRBJ2-3; a possible D gene is TRBD2 (6 bases). V shed 7 bases and J shed 0 bases, with 8 bases lying between them. Germline CDR1 is LNHNV and CDR2 is YYDKDF (reference sequence). The CDR3 has 13 residues. DNA of the CDR3: TGTGCCACCATTAGCGGTAGCACAGATACGCAGTATTTT. Its protein product is CATISGSTDTQYF.

The rearrangement uses TRBV7-9 and TRBJ2-5; weak D call: TRBD2 (7 bases). Looked up from germline, CDR1 is SEHNR and CDR2 is FQNEAQ (reference sequence). The CDR3 covers 15 residues. With 4 bases removed from V and 6 bases from J, the gap between germline ends came to 18 bases. The CDR3 protein is CASSYRGGAVKTQYF. The CDR3 region has the DNA TGTGCCAGCAGCTATCGAGGGGGGGCCGTAAAGACCCAGTACTTC. The variable domain in full, with the rest retrieved from reference TRBV7-9 and TRBJ2-5, is DTGVSQNPRHKITKRGQNVTFRCDPISEHNRLYWYRQTLGQGPEFLTYFQNEAQLEKSRLLSDRFSAERPKGSFSTLEIQRTEQGDSAMYLCASSYRGGAVKTQYFGPGTRLLVL.

The gene calls are TRBV19 and TRBJ1-5, with D maybe TRBD1 (5 bases). Germline V gene lookup returns CDR1 LNHDA and CDR2 SQIVND (reference sequence). This CDR3 comprises 13 residues. V lost 9 bases and J 3 bases, leaving 12 bases between the germline ends. The CDR3 sequence is CASGGVDNQPQHF. In nucleotides, the CDR3 is TGTGCCAGCGGAGGGGTGGACAATCAGCCCCAGCATTTT.

This chain links TRBV30 with TRBJ1-1, with a possible D match to TRBD1 (5 bases). The CDR3 contains 14 residues. Germline loops: CDR1 GTSNPN, CDR2 SVGIG (reference sequence). V dropped 0 bases and J dropped 6 bases, with 14 bases sitting between them. As DNA, the CDR3 is TGTGCCTGGAGTGTACGGAGGGGTCAGTCTGAAGCTTTCTTT. This translates into CAWSVRRGQSEAFF.

The V and J genes are TRBV7-9 and TRBJ1-6, with 11 bases that match TRBD1. The junction had 4 bases not matched to a gene; V was cut back by 4 bases and J by 8 bases. The CDR3 runs 15 residues. Germline CDR1 and CDR2: SEHNR and FQNEAQ (reference sequence). The CDR3 nucleotides read TGTGCCAGCAGCTACGGACAGGGGGCTGATTCACCCCTCCACTTT. Translated, it gives CASSYGQGADSPLHF.

The genes are TRBV6-6 and TRBJ1-5; tentative D call: TRBD1 (6 bases). V was cut by 2 bases and J by 10 bases, with 15 bases left in between. Germline CDR1 MNHNY, CDR2 SVGAGI (reference sequence). The length of the CDR3 is 14 residues. The CDR3 region is CASSYDALGGPQHF. Written as DNA, the CDR3 is TGTGCCAGCAGTTACGACGCCTTAGGGGGACCCCAGCATTTT.

The chain couples TRBV5-1 to TRBJ2-5; TRBD2 aligns across 8 bases. V dropped 0 bases and J dropped 2; count of bases not matched to a gene: 9. CDR1 SGHRS and CDR2 YFSETQ come from the germline V gene. This CDR3 has 17 residues. CDR3 sequence reads: CASSLVPLVAGQETQYF. The CDR3, as DNA: TGCGCCAGCAGCTTGGTCCCCCTGGTAGCGGGGCAAGAGACCCAGTACTTC.

The chain links TRBV7-2 to TRBJ1-1; unclear D gene. This CDR3 comprises 15 residues. Germline-derived CDR1 and CDR2 are SGHTA and FQGNSA. Trimming shortened V by 2 bases and J by 5 bases, and 15 bases separated the two germline ends. The CDR3 loop is CASSLSRFGETEAFF. Written as DNA, the CDR3 is TGTGCCAGCAGCTTAAGCCGTTTCGGGGAGACTGAAGCTTTCTTT.

The rearrangement uses TRBV9 and TRBJ2-2; D is unresolved. This CDR3 region has 20 residues. The germline V gene has CDR1 SGDLS and CDR2 YYNGEE. Trimming shortened V by 0 bases and J by 0 bases, and 21 bases separated the two germline ends. The CDR3: CASSVENSPHWAPNTGELFF. The CDR3 DNA is TGTGCCAGCAGCGTAGAGAACAGTCCGCACTGGGCCCCGAACACCGGGGAGCTGTTTTTT.

The chain couples TRBV18 to TRBJ1-2, with a tentative D call TRBD1 (6 bases). V was trimmed by 0 bases and J by 6 bases, leaving 14 bases between them. In germline, CDR1 is KGHSH, CDR2 LQKENI. This CDR3 has 15 residues. CDR3: CASSPPGAQRNGYTF. CDR3 DNA: TGTGCCAGCTCACCACCGGGGGCGCAAAGGAATGGCTACACCTTC.

The CDR3 region is CASSPGTGILRELFF. CDR3 coding DNA: TGTGCCAGTAGCCCCGGGACAGGGATTTTAAGGGAGCTGTTTTTT. This chain uses TRBV19 with TRBJ2-2, with 9 bases lining up with TRBD1. Germline CDR1 reads LNHDA; CDR2 reads SQIVND (reference sequence). The CDR3 totals 15 residues. V lost 6 bases and J lost 9; bases outside the gene matches: 11.

This clone was seen at least ten times. The V gene is TRBV5-6, the J gene TRBJ1-3, with a weak D call TRBD1 (5 bases). Looked up from germline, CDR1 is SGHDT and CDR2 is YYEEEE. This CDR3 is built from 14 residues. V lost 4 bases and J lost 4, with 12 bases in between. DNA of the CDR3: TGTGCCAGCAGCCTCCGGACACGAGGAAACACCATATATTTT. Translating gives CASSLRTRGNTIYF.

The rearrangement joins TRBV18 to TRBJ2-3, with 11 positions matching TRBD1. CDR1 and CDR2 from the germline V gene are KGHSH and LQKENI. With 3 bases clipped from V and 1 base from J, the junction kept 3 bases outside the gene matches. The CDR3 has 16 amino acids. CDR3 sequence reads: CASSPPGQGGTDTQYF. The DNA for the CDR3 is TGTGCCAGCTCACCCCCGGGACAGGGGGGCACAGATACGCAGTATTTT.

V is TRBV6-1 and J is TRBJ2-5; D perhaps matches TRBD2 (6 bases). Germline V gene data show CDR1 as MNHNS and CDR2 as SASEGT. Deletions cut 6 bases from V and 2 bases from J, with 10 bases between. The CDR3 is 13 residues long. CDR3 DNA sequence: TGTGCCAGCAGACTAGCCCCTCAAGAGACCCAGTACTTC. Its translation is CASRLAPQETQYF.

This clone was counted at least ten times. This chain links TRBV4-2 with TRBJ2-2; TRBD2 might be the D (6 bases). Trimming took off 1 base at V and 2 bases at J, with 8 bases between the two ends. The length of the CDR3 is 15 residues. CDR1 and CDR2 from the germline V gene are LGHNA and YNFKEQ. This chain's CDR3 is CASSQGGENTGELFF. The CDR3 nucleotides are TGTGCCAGCAGCCAAGGGGGGGAAAACACCGGGGAGCTGTTTTTT.

The chain uses TRBV6-1 and TRBJ1-6, with TRBD1 matching over 9 bases. V trimming: 11 bases; J trimming: 9 bases; junction bases outside the gene matches: 14. This CDR3 comprises 15 residues. CDR1 and CDR2 from the germline V gene are MNHNS and SASEGT. CDR3 sequence reads: CAGSTGTGFGSPLHF. CDR3 DNA: TGTGCCGGCTCGACCGGGACAGGGTTTGGTTCACCCCTCCACTTT.